A selection of T cell receptor beta chains follows, all from one sample in a study of blood T cell repertoires in COVID-19. This table comes from immunoSEQ multiplex PCR, and its TCRdb copy is limited to in-frame clones, with some not included. The sample lists roughly 150,000 clones; 75% to 85% were seen once. The sequencing sample was made of peripheral blood. These receptors were taken from a man aged 60-69 years with acute or convalescent COVID-19. CDR3s include the opening cysteine and the closing phenylalanine or tryptophan. A D gene is named only where the DNA matches it firmly. Clone size is given for some rows only: seen once, a few or many times, or a class if the clone is expanded.

>-|-|TRBV7-9|TRBJ2-7
CASSRLGAYEQYF
TGTGCCAGCAGCCGACTAGGGGCCTACGAGCAGTACTTC
>-|-|TRBV7-9|TRBJ1-5
CASSPTGGHQPQHF
TGTGCCAGCAGCCCCACAGGTGGGCATCAGCCCCAGCATTTT
>-|-|TRBV19|TRBJ1-4
CASSPRALWGLTNEKLFF
TGTGCCAGTAGTCCCAGAGCGCTATGGGGACTGACTAATGAAAAACTGTTTTTT
>TRBD2|once|TRBV7-2|TRBJ2-2
CASSWGREGRMALFF
TGTGCCAGCTCTTGGGGGCGGGAGGGCCGTATGGCGCTGTTTTTT
>TRBD1|-|TRBV6-5|TRBJ1-2
CASSPTGGGYYGYTF
TGTGCCAGCAGTCCGACAGGGGGCGGGTACTATGGCTACACCTTC
>-|-|TRBV5-4|TRBJ1-5
CASSYSFRRGGGRSNQPQHF
TGTGCCAGCAGCTACTCGTTCAGACGGGGCGGGGGGCGAAGCAATCAGCCCCAGCATTTT
>-|-|TRBV18|TRBJ2-1
CASSPLGSESEQFF
TGTGCCAGCTCACCCCTCGGTAGCGAAAGTGAGCAGTTCTTC
>TRBD1|-|TRBV3-1/TRBV3-2|TRBJ2-4
CASSQDRDSAKNIQYF
TGTGCCAGCAGCCAGGACAGGGATAGTGCCAAAAACATTCAGTACTTC
>TRBD2|-|TRBV5-4|TRBJ2-1
CASSPSGVEQFF
TGTGCCAGCAGCCCTAGCGGAGTTGAGCAGTTCTTC
>TRBD2|-|TRBV19|TRBJ2-4
CASSIGTSAPLLAKNIQYF
TGTGCCAGTAGTATAGGGACTAGCGCCCCCCTTCTAGCCAAAAACATTCAGTACTTC
>-|once|TRBV6-2/TRBV6-3|TRBJ1-5
CASSPSGKGNQPQHF
TGTGCCAGCAGTCCCTCAGGAAAGGGGAATCAGCCCCAGCATTTT
>-|few|TRBV5-1|TRBJ2-2
CASSLDQGGTGELFF
TGCGCCAGCAGCTTGGATCAAGGGGGCACCGGGGAGCTGTTTTTT
>TRBD2|few|TRBV7-2|TRBJ2-3
CASSRFSGTKGSTDTQYF
TGTGCCAGCAGCCGGTTTAGCGGGACCAAAGGGTCCACAGATACGCAGTATTTT
>-|-|TRBV5-6|TRBJ2-3
CASSSMGGDTQYF
TGTGCCAGCAGCTCAATGGGGGGAGATACGCAGTATTTT
>-|-|TRBV27|TRBJ2-7
CASSLLSYEQYF
TGTGCCAGCAGTCTCCTCTCCTACGAGCAGTACTTC
>TRBD1|-|TRBV13|TRBJ1-2
CASSQDRGYGYTF
TGTGCCAGCAGCCAGGACAGGGGTTATGGCTACACCTTC
>-|-|TRBV7-9|TRBJ1-6
CASSLSSDYSPLHF
TGTGCCAGCAGCTTATCAAGTGACTATTCACCCCTCCACTTT
>TRBD2|few|TRBV4-1|TRBJ2-7
CASSQELAGGLYEQYF
TGCGCCAGCAGCCAAGAGCTAGCGGGAGGGCTCTACGAGCAGTACTTC
>-|-|TRBV6-5|TRBJ2-1
CASSIAAHPKNEQFF
TGTGCCAGCAGCATAGCGGCACACCCAAAGAATGAGCAGTTCTTC
>TRBD2|-|TRBV25-1|TRBJ2-5
CASTAGGRETQYF
TGTGCCAGCACTGCGGGGGGGAGGGAGACCCAGTACTTC
>TRBD1|-|TRBV15|TRBJ1-5
CATSRTRAGTDDQPQHF
TGTGCCACCAGCAGGACCCGAGCCGGGACAGACGATCAGCCCCAGCATTTT
>-|-|TRBV7-9|TRBJ2-7
CASSFGRAYEQYF
TGTGCCAGCAGCTTCGGCAGGGCCTACGAGCAGTACTTC
>TRBD2|-|TRBV28|TRBJ2-7
CASNSRLADSYEQYF
TGTGCCAGCAATAGTCGACTAGCGGATTCCTACGAGCAGTACTTC
>TRBD2|-|TRBV29-1|TRBJ2-1
CSVEDTGGPEQFF
TGCAGCGTTGAAGATACGGGAGGCCCTGAGCAGTTCTTC
>TRBD2|-|TRBV19|TRBJ2-5
CASSMASGGGTQYF
TGTGCCAGTAGTATGGCTAGCGGGGGAGGGACACAGTACTTC
>-|-|TRBV12-5|TRBJ1-1
CAIVYTEAFF
TGTGCTATAGTCTACACTGAAGCTTTCTTT
>TRBD1|-|TRBV6-2/TRBV6-3|TRBJ1-1
CASSWTGPGRLSAFF
TGTGCCAGCAGCTGGACAGGGCCGGGGAGACTTTCGGCTTTCTTT
>-|-|TRBV6-5|TRBJ1-4
CASKPLTNEKLFF
TGTGCCAGCAAGCCACTAACTAATGAAAAACTGTTTTTT
>TRBD1|-|TRBV19|TRBJ1-2
CASSLTGKKYGYTF
TGTGCCAGTAGTTTGACAGGGAAGAAATATGGCTACACCTTC
>-|few|TRBV21-1|TRBJ2-7
CASSPLAGNEQYF
TGTGCCAGCAGCCCATTGGCCGGGAACGAGCAGTACTTC
>TRBD1|-|TRBV5-5|TRBJ1-3
CASSPLRDSLAGNTIYF
TGTGCCAGCAGCCCCCTCCGGGACAGTCTAGCTGGAAACACCATATATTTT
>TRBD1|few|TRBV6-5|TRBJ1-2
CASSPQGYGYTF
TGTGCCAGCAGCCCACAGGGGTATGGCTACACCTTC
>-|-|TRBV4-2|TRBJ2-3
CASSETIKGRSPSTDTQYF
TGTGCCAGCAGCGAAACGATCAAAGGGAGATCCCCTAGCACAGATACGCAGTATTTT
>TRBD1|-|TRBV12-3/TRBV12-4|TRBJ2-5
CASSLDRGETQYF
TGTGCCAGCAGTTTGGACAGGGGGGAGACCCAGTACTTC
>TRBD2|-|TRBV7-9|TRBJ2-3
CASTPETSEDTQYF
TGTGCCAGCACTCCAGAGACTAGCGAAGATACGCAGTATTTT
>-|once|TRBV6-5|TRBJ2-7
CASSYAVQGSYEQYF
TGTGCCAGCAGTTACGCAGTCCAGGGGTCCTACGAGCAGTACTTC
>TRBD2|-|TRBV19|TRBJ2-1
CASSIGVAGVYEQFF
TGTGCCAGTAGTATCGGGGTAGCGGGAGTGTATGAGCAGTTCTTC
>TRBD1|-|TRBV5-1|TRBJ1-2
CASSSQGPPTNYGYTF
TGCGCCAGCAGCTCACAGGGGCCGCCTACCAACTATGGCTACACCTTC
>-|few|TRBV27|TRBJ1-5
CASSLSGGGNQPQHF
TGTGCCAGCAGTTTATCAGGGGGGGGTAATCAGCCCCAGCATTTT
>-|-|TRBV4-1|TRBJ1-2
CASSQGRGSPHGYTF
TGCGCCAGCAGCCAAGGTAGGGGTTCTCCTCATGGCTACACCTTC
>-|-|TRBV9|TRBJ1-4
CASSGGAAGDEKLFF
TGTGCCAGCAGCGGGGGAGCGGCAGGGGACGAAAAACTGTTTTTT
>-|-|TRBV7-3|TRBJ2-3
CASSLQGDTQYF
TGTGCCAGCAGCTTACAGGGAGATACGCAGTATTTT
>-|-|TRBV30|TRBJ1-4
CAWLRVSNEKLFF
TGTGCCTGGTTGAGGGTATCTAATGAAAAACTGTTTTTT
>-|-|TRBV3-1/TRBV3-2|TRBJ1-2
CASSQDRYGYTF
TGTGCCAGCAGCCAAGATCGCTATGGCTACACCTTC
>TRBD1|few|TRBV5-1|TRBJ1-5
CASSFTGAADQPQHF
TGCGCCAGCAGCTTTACAGGGGCCGCCGATCAGCCCCAGCATTTT
>-|-|TRBV7-2|TRBJ2-2
CASSLARVTGELFF
TGTGCCAGCAGCTTAGCCCGGGTCACCGGGGAGCTGTTTTTT
>TRBD1|few|TRBV28|TRBJ1-2
CASSSGGLGYTF
TGTGCCAGCAGTTCAGGGGGGCTTGGCTACACCTTC
>TRBD2|-|TRBV7-9|TRBJ2-3
CASSPRSGVATDTQYF
TGTGCCAGCAGCCCGAGAAGCGGGGTAGCCACAGATACGCAGTATTTT
>TRBD1|once|TRBV4-1|TRBJ1-5
CASSQDLQGYQPQHF
TGCGCCAGCAGCCAAGATTTACAGGGGTATCAGCCCCAGCATTTT
>-|-|TRBV7-2|TRBJ2-7
CASSQDSTSSYEQYF
TGTGCCAGCAGCCAGGACTCAACGAGCTCCTACGAGCAGTACTTC
>-|-|TRBV15|TRBJ1-3
CATSRDVSSGNTIYF
TGTGCCACCAGCAGAGATGTTAGCTCTGGAAACACCATATATTTT